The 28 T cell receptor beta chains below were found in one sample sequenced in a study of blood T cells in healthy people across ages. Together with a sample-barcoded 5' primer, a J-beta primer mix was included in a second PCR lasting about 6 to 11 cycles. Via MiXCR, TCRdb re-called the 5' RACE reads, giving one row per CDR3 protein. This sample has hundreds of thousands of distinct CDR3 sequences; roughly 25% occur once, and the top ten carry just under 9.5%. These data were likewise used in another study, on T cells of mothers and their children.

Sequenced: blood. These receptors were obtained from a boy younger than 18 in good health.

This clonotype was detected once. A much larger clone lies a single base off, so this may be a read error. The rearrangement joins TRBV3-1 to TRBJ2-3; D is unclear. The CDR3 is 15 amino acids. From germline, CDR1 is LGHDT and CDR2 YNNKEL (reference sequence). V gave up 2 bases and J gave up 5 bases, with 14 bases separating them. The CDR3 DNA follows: TGTGCCAGCAGCCAATGGTCCGGTTTGGAAGATACGCAGTATTTT. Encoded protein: CASSQWSGLEDTQYF.

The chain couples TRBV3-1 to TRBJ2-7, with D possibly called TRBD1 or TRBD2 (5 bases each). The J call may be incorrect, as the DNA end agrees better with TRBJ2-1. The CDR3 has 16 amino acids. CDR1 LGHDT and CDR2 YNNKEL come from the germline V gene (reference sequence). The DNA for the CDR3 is TGTGCCAGCAGCCAAGTTACCGGGACGAGTTACAATGAGCAGTTCTTC. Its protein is CASSQVTGTSYNEQFF.

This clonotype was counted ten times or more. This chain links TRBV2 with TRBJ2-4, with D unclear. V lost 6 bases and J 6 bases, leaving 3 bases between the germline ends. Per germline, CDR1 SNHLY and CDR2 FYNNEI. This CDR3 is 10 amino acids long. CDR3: CASSRNIQYF. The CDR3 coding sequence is TGTGCCAGCAGCAGAAACATTCAGTACTTC.

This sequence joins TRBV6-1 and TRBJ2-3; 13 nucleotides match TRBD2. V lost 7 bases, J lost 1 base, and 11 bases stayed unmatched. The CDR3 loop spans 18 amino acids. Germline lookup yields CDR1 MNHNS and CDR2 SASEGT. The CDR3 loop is CASTRLAGGSAGTDTQYF. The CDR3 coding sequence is TGTGCCAGCACCAGACTAGCGGGGGGCTCTGCCGGCACAGATACGCAGTATTTT.

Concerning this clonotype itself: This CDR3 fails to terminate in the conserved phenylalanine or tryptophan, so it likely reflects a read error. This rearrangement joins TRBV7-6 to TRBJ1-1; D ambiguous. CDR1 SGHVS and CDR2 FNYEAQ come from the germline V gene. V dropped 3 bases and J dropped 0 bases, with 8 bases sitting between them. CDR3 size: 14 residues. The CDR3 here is CASSFGELNTEAFY. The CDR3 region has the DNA TGTGCCAGCAGCTTCGGGGAGTTGAACACTGAAGCTTTCTAT.

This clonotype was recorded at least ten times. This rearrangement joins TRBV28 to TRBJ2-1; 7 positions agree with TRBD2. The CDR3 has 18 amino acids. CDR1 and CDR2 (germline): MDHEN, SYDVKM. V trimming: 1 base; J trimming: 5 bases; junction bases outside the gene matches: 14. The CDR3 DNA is TGTGCCAGCAGTTTATACCGCTCCGGGAGGCCCCTCGACAATGAGCAGTTCTTC. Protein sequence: CASSLYRSGRPLDNEQFF.

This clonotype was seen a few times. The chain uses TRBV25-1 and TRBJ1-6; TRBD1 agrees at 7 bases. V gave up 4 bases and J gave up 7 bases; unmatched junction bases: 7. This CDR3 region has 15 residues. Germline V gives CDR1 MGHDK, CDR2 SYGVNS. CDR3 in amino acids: CASSGRDSLNSPLHF. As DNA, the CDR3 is TGTGCCAGCAGTGGTCGGGACAGCCTAAATTCACCCCTCCACTTT.

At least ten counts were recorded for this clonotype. This chain's CDR3 is CSARLSGRVGETQYF. The CDR3 DNA reads as TGCAGTGCTAGATTGAGTGGCAGGGTGGGGGAGACCCAGTACTTC. This chain connects TRBV20-1 to TRBJ2-5, with D possibly matching TRBD1 (5 bases). The V end lost 2 bases, the J end lost 5 bases, and 18 bases lay between the germline ends. Per germline, CDR1 DFQATT and CDR2 SNEGSKA (reference sequence). This CDR3 region has 15 residues.

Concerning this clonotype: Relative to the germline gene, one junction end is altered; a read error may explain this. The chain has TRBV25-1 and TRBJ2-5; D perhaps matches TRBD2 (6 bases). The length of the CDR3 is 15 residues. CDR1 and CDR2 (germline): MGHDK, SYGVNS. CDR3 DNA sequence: TGCGCCAGCAGTGAATATGCAAGGGGAGGAGAGACCCAGTACTTC. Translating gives CASSEYARGGETQYF.

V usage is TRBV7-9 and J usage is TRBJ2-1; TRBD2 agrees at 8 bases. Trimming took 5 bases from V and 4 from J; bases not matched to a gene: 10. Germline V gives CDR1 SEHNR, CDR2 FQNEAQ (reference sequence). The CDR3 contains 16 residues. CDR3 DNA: TGTGCCAGCAGCCCCGAGAGTAGCGGGGAATACAATGAGCAGTTCTTC. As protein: CASSPESSGEYNEQFF.

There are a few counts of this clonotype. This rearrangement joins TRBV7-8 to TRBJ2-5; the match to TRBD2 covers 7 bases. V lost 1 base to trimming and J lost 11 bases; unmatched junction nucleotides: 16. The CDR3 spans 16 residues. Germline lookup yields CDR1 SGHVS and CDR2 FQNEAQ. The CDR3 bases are TGTGCCAGCAGCTTAGGAGGGCTAGCGGATACCCGGGGGCAGTACTTC. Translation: CASSLGGLADTRGQYF.

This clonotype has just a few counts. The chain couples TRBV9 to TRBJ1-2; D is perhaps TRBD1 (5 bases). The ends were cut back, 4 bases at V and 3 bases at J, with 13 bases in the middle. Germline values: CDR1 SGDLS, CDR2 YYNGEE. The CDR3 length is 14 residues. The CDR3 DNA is TGTGCCAGCAGCTCCAGCGGGGGAGACTATGGCTACACCTTC. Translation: CASSSSGGDYGYTF.

The CDR3 coding sequence is TGTGCCAGCAGCCCGCCCAGGCACTCCTACGAGCAGTACTTC. Translated: CASSPPRHSYEQYF. This chain connects TRBV28 to TRBJ2-7, with D unresolved. This CDR3 is built from 14 residues. Trimming pared 6 bases from V and 0 bases from J, leaving 12 bases between. Germline CDR1 MDHEN, CDR2 SYDVKM. The whole variable domain, filled in from reference TRBV28 and TRBJ2-7, reads DVKVTQSSRYLVKRTGEKVFLECVQDMDHENMFWYRQDPGLGLRLIYFSYDVKMKEKGDIPEGYSVSREKKERFSLILESASTNQTSMYLCASSPPRHSYEQYFGPGTRLTVT.

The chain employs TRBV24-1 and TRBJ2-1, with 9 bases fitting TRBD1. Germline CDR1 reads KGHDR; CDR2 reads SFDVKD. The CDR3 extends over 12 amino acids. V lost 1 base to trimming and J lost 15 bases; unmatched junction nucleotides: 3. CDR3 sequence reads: CATSDLGTGMFF. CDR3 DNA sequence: TGTGCCACCAGTGATTTAGGGACAGGGATGTTCTTC.

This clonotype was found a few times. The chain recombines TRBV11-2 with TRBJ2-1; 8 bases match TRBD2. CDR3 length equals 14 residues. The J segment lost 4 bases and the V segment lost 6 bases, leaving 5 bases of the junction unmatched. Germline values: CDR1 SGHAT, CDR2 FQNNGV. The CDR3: CASRQAGGYNEQFF. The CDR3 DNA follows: TGTGCCAGCAGACAGGCGGGAGGATACAATGAGCAGTTCTTC.

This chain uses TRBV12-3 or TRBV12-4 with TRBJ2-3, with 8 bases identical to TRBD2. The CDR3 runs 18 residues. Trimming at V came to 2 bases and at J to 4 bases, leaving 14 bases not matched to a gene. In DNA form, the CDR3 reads TGTGCCAGCAGTTTACGGACGGGTAGCGGGAACCTAGCAGATACGCAGTATTTT. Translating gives CASSLRTGSGNLADTQYF.

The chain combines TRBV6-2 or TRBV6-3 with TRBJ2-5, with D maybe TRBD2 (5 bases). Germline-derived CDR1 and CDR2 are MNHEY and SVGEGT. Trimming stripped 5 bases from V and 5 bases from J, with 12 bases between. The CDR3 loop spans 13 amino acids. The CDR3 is CASSVLVPETQYF. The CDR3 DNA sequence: TGTGCCAGCAGTGTACTAGTCCCGGAGACCCAGTACTTC.

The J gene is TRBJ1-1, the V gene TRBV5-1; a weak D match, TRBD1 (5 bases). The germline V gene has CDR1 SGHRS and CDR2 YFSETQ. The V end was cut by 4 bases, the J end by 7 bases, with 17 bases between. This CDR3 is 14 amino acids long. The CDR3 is CASSGRSGGGEAFF. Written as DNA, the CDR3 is TGCGCCAGCAGCGGCCGTTCAGGTGGGGGTGAAGCTTTCTTT.

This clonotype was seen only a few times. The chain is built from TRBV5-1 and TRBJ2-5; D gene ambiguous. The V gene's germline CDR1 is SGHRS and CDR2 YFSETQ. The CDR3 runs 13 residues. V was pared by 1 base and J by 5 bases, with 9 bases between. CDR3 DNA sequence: TGCGCCAGCAGCTTGAGCCAGCGCGAGACCCAGTACTTC. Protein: CASSLSQRETQYF.

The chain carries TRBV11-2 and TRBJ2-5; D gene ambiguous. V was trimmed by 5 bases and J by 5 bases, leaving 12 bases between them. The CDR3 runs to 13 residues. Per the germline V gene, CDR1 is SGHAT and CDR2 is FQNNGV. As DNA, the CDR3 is TGTGCCAGCAGCATCCGTCTACGGGAGACCCAGTACTTC. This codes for CASSIRLRETQYF.

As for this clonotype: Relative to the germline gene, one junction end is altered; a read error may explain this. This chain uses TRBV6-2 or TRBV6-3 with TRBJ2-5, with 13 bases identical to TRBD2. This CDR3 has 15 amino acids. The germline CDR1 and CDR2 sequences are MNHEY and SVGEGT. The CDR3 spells CASRLAGGPQRWEFF. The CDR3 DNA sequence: TGTGCCAGCAGACTAGCGGGGGGGCCGCAGCGGTGGGAGTTCTTC.

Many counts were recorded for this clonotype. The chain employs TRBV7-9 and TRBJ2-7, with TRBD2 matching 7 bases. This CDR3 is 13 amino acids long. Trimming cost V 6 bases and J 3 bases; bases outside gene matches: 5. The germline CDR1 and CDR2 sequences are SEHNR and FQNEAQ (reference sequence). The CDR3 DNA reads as TGTGCCAGCAGGCCGGGGGGAAGCTACGAGCAGTACTTC. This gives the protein CASRPGGSYEQYF. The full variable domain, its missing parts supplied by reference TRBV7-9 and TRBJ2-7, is DTGVSQNPRHKITKRGQNVTFRCDPISEHNRLYWYRQTLGQGPEFLTYFQNEAQLEKSRLLSDRFSAERPKGSFSTLEIQRTEQGDSAMYLCASRPGGSYEQYFGPGTRLTVT.

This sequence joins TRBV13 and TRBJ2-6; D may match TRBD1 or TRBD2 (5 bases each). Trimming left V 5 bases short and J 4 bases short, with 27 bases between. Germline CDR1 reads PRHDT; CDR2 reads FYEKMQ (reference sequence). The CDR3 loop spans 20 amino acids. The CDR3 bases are TGTGCCAGCAGCGACAACACGGCCGCGGACGAGGGGAAAGGGGCCAACGTCCTGACTTTC. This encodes CASSDNTAADEGKGANVLTF.

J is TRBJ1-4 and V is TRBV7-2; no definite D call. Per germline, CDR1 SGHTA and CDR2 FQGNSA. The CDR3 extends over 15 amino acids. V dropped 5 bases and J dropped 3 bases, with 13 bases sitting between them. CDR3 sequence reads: CASSPGPAANEKLFF. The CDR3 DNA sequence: TGTGCCAGCAGCCCAGGACCGGCGGCTAATGAAAAACTGTTTTTT.

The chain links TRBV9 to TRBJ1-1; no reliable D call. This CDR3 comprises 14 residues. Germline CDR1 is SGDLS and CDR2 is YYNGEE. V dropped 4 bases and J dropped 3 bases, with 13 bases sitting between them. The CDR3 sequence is CASSSGLLDTEAFF. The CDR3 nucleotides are TGTGCCAGCAGCTCCGGGCTTCTGGACACTGAAGCTTTCTTT.

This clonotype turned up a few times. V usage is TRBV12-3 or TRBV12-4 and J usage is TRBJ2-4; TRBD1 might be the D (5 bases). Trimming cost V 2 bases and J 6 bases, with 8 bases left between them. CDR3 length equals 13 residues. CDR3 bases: TGTGCCAGCAGTTTATTCGACAGAAACATTCAGTACTTC. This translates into CASSLFDRNIQYF.

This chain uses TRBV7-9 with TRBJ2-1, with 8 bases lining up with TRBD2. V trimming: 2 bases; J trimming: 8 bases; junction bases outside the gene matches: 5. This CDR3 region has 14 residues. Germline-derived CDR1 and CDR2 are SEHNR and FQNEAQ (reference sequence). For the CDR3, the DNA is TGTGCCAGCAGCTTACGGGAGGGCCCGGATGAGCAGTTCTTC. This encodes CASSLREGPDEQFF.

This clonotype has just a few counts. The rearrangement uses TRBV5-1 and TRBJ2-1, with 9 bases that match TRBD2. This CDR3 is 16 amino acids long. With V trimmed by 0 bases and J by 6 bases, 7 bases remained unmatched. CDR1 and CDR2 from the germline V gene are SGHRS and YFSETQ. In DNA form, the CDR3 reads TGCGCCAGCAGCTTGGCCGGGCTAGCGGGGCCCAATGAGCAGTTCTTC. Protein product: CASSLAGLAGPNEQFF.